The TCR beta chain under discussion was sequenced for a study of blood T cell repertoires in COVID-19. Here immunoSEQ multiplex PCR was the method, and the copy in TCRdb shows in-frame clones only, minus some. The sample holds a few hundred thousand clones; 84% are singletons and the top ten take around 3.1%. As regards this clone: This specimen includes other DNA sequences encoding the same CDR3.

Looked up from germline, CDR1 is LGHDT and CDR2 is YNNKEL (reference sequence). This CDR3 is 15 amino acids long. Unmatched junction bases numbered 3, after V lost 3 bases and J lost 0 bases. The sample was peripheral blood. This chain uses TRBV3-1 (or the pseudogene TRBV3-2) with TRBJ2-3, with 7 bases aligning to TRBD2. This TCR derives from a woman aged 25 to 39 who had recovered from COVID-19. CDR3: CASSQGRGSTDTQYF. The CDR3 nucleotides are TGTGCCAGCAGCCAGGGGCGGGGGAGCACAGATACGCAGTATTTT.